These T cell receptor beta chains were read from a single sample in a study of T-cell memory formation after mild COVID-19. TCRdb re-called the 5' RACE reads with MiXCR, one entry per CDR3 protein. The sample holds just under 150,000 distinct CDR3 sequences; 6% to 7% are singletons and the top ten take 2% to 2.5%. The specimen sequenced was PBMCs or a T cell subset sorted from them (not recorded which). All receptors come from an adult woman who had mild COVID-19 (a few samples of this study predate the infection). Cell type and time point are not known. Both conserved end residues are part of each CDR3. A D gene is named only where the DNA matches it firmly. Size values are once, few and many counts, or a class for expanded clones, and some rows have none.

J | size | V | D | DNA | CDR3
TRBJ2-3 | many | TRBV2 | - | TGTGCCAGCAGGGACGTTAGGAATCTGCACGCAGATACGCAGTATTTT | CASRDVRNLHADTQYF
TRBJ1-2 | few | TRBV16 | - | TGTGCCAGCAGCCAATCCCGACAGTATAACTATGGCTACACCTTC | CASSQSRQYNYGYTF
TRBJ1-1 | few | TRBV18 | TRBD1 | TGTGCCAGCTCACCTATGACAGGGGGAAGTACTGAAGCTTTCTTT | CASSPMTGGSTEAFF
TRBJ1-1 | - | TRBV7-6 | - | TGTGCCAGCAGTTCTACAGGGTTTCCGAACACTGAAGCTTTCTTT | CASSSTGFPNTEAFF
TRBJ1-1 | few | TRBV6-5 | - | TGTGCCAGCAGTTACTCCCGGGGAAGGATGAACACTGAAGCTTTCTTT | CASSYSRGRMNTEAFF
TRBJ2-7 | many | TRBV29-1 | - | TGCAGCGTTGAAACCCTTTACGAGCAGTACTTC | CSVETLYEQYF
TRBJ2-7 | - | TRBV25-1 | - | TGTGCCAGCAGTGATCCCGGCGGAGTATACTACGAGCAGTACTTC | CASSDPGGVYYEQYF
TRBJ2-7 | - | TRBV29-1 | TRBD1 | TGCAGCGTTGGGGGCGGGACAGGGAGGGGAGACGAGCAGTACTTC | CSVGGGTGRGDEQYF
TRBJ2-1 | - | TRBV7-8 | - | TGTGCCAGCAGCTTAGCGGGGGCAACTTGGAATGAGCAGTTCTTC | CASSLAGATWNEQFF
TRBJ2-3 | - | TRBV5-1 | TRBD2 | TGCGCCAGCAGCAGAGCGGGGGGGACCACAGATACGCAGTATTTT | CASSRAGGTTDTQYF
TRBJ1-6 | few | TRBV7-2 | - | TGTGCCAGCAGCTTAAGCGACACGGGGAGGGTCGTGGTGCCACCCCTCCACTTT | CASSLSDTGRVVVPPLHF
TRBJ1-6 | - | TRBV12-3/TRBV12-4 | - | TGTGCCAGCAGTTTAGACAGCCTTAATTCACCCCTCCACTTT | CASSLDSLNSPLHF
TRBJ2-5 | many | TRBV12-3/TRBV12-4 | - | TGTGCCAGCAGTTTCGGCGGGGCCCCTCGGGAGACCCAGTACTTC | CASSFGGAPRETQYF
TRBJ2-7 | many | TRBV5-1 | - | TGCGCCAGCAGCCCGACAGGTTACGGCGAGCAGTACTTC | CASSPTGYGEQYF
TRBJ1-3 | - | TRBV12-3/TRBV12-4 | - | TGTGCCAGCAGTTTACAGGGCTCTGGAAACACCATATATTTT | CASSLQGSGNTIYF
TRBJ2-5 | few | TRBV24-1 | TRBD1 | TGTGCCACCAGTGATACGGACAGGTTCGGTGAGACCCAGTACTTC | CATSDTDRFGETQYF
TRBJ1-2 | - | TRBV20-1 | - | TGCAGTGCTAGAGATCTCGACGGTGGCTACACCTTC | CSARDLDGGYTF
TRBJ2-7 | - | TRBV5-1 | - | TGCGCCAGCAGCTTGGCGGGAATAGAGTCCTACGAGCAGTACTTC | CASSLAGIESYEQYF
TRBJ2-1 | few | TRBV25-1 | TRBD1 | TGTGCCAGCACAGGACAGGGGAAGGTGAATGAGCAGTTCTTC | CASTGQGKVNEQFF
TRBJ2-1 | - | TRBV4-2 | TRBD2 | TGTGCCAGCAGCCTCGGGGGGGGCCCGGGCAATGAGCAGTTCTTC | CASSLGGGPGNEQFF
TRBJ2-1 | many | TRBV5-1 | - | TGCGCCAGCAGCTTGGACAGGACCTACAATGAGCAGTTCTTC | CASSLDRTYNEQFF
TRBJ2-1 | many | TRBV5-4 | TRBD2 | TGTGCCAGCAGCTCGGTGGGCGGGAGGGCATACAATGAGCAGTTCTTC | CASSSVGGRAYNEQFF
TRBJ1-6 | many | TRBV20-1 | - | TGCAGTGCTAGAGATCGGGGTGGATTAGTGAATTCACCCCTCCACTTT | CSARDRGGLVNSPLHF
TRBJ1-2 | few | TRBV12-3/TRBV12-4 | TRBD1 | TGTGCCAGCAGTCCTTCGACAGGGGGCGATGGCTACACCTTC | CASSPSTGGDGYTF
TRBJ1-1 | many | TRBV20-1 | TRBD1 | TGCAGTGCTTTACCGGGACAGCCTAACACTGAAGCTTTCTTT | CSALPGQPNTEAFF
TRBJ2-1 | many | TRBV7-2 | - | TGTGCCAGCAGCTCTGGCTTGGGGATCGGGCCTAGGTACAATGAGCAGTTCTTC | CASSSGLGIGPRYNEQFF
TRBJ1-2 | - | TRBV30 | - | TGTGCCTGGAGTGTGGGTTTTAACTATGGCTACACCTTC | CAWSVGFNYGYTF
TRBJ1-1 | - | TRBV20-1 | TRBD1 | TGCAGTGCGTGGACAGGGGTGAACACTGAAGCTTTCTTT | CSAWTGVNTEAFF
TRBJ2-1 | - | TRBV7-2 | TRBD2 | TGTGCCAGCAGCTTAGAATCTGGACTAGCAAGCTTCTTC | CASSLESGLASFF
TRBJ2-1 | few | TRBV11-2 | TRBD2 | TGTGCCAGCAGCTTAGTAGCGGGTGTCGGTAATGAGCAGTTCTTC | CASSLVAGVGNEQFF
TRBJ2-2 | - | TRBV25-1 | - | TGTGCCAGCAGTGAAACGAAGATCATTAACACCGGGGAGCTGTTTTTT | CASSETKIINTGELFF
TRBJ2-1 | many | TRBV2 | - | TGTGCCAGCAGTGTACGGAAGGAGCAGTTCTTC | CASSVRKEQFF
TRBJ2-1 | few | TRBV2 | - | TGTGCCAGAGCCCCAAGCTCCTACAATGAGCAGTTCTTC | CARAPSSYNEQFF
TRBJ2-1 | many | TRBV20-1 | TRBD1 | TGCAGTGCTAGACCTCAGGACAGGGTGCATGAGCAGTTCTTC | CSARPQDRVHEQFF
TRBJ2-3 | few | TRBV14 | - | TGTGCCAGCAGCCAAGCGGGGGAGTGGGGTGATACGCAGTATTTT | CASSQAGEWGDTQYF
TRBJ1-1 | few | TRBV5-1 | - | TGCGCCAGCAGCTTGACAGGGAAGGGCACTGAAGCTTTCTTT | CASSLTGKGTEAFF
TRBJ2-3 | many | TRBV11-2 | - | TGTGCCAGCAGGCAGACTAGTGGGACAGATACGCAGTATTTT | CASRQTSGTDTQYF
TRBJ2-3 | many | TRBV5-1 | TRBD1 | TGCGCCAGCGCCGGGACAGACACTTCTAGCACAGATACGCAGTATTTT | CASAGTDTSSTDTQYF
TRBJ2-1 | many | TRBV20-1 | TRBD2 | TGCAGTGCTTCGACTAGCGGGGGGGCCCACGGCAATGAGCAGTTCTTC | CSASTSGGAHGNEQFF
TRBJ1-1 | few | TRBV4-2 | TRBD1 | TGTGCCAGCGGCGGGACAGGGGTTATCGACACTGAAGCTTTCTTT | CASGGTGVIDTEAFF
TRBJ2-1 | many | TRBV7-2 | TRBD2 | TGTGCCAGCAGCTTTTCGACTAGCGGGGGGGCCAATGAGCAGTTCTTC | CASSFSTSGGANEQFF
TRBJ1-1 | few | TRBV20-1 | - | TGCAGTGCTAGAGACGCGTCCCTCCCCGGCAGGGGAGGATCCGGAGCTTTCTTT | CSARDASLPGRGGSGAFF
TRBJ2-7 | few | TRBV12-3/TRBV12-4 | TRBD1 | TGTGCCAGCAGCATGGGACAGGGGTTATACGAGCAGTACTTC | CASSMGQGLYEQYF
TRBJ2-6 | many | TRBV29-1 | - | TGCAGCGCCGGCCGCTCTGGGGCCAACGTCCTGACTTTC | CSAGRSGANVLTF
TRBJ2-7 | many | TRBV20-1 | - | TGCAGTGCCCAGACCGTGGGGGGAGGGGGCTACGAGCAGTACTTC | CSAQTVGGGGYEQYF
TRBJ1-6 | - | TRBV6-1 | - | TGTGCCAGCAGTGGTCGGACCTTGGATAATTCACCCCTCCACTTT | CASSGRTLDNSPLHF
TRBJ1-2 | few | TRBV7-2 | - | TGTGCCAGCACCGACCGGACAGCCTCTAACTATGGCTACACCTTC | CASTDRTASNYGYTF
TRBJ2-1 | - | TRBV20-1 | TRBD2 | TGCAGTGCTAGAGATTGGCGTAAACCGACTAGCGGGAAGTCCTACAATGAGCAGTTCTTC | CSARDWRKPTSGKSYNEQFF
TRBJ2-6 | few | TRBV6-5 | TRBD2 | TGTGCCAGCAAACTAGCGGGAGCTGGGGCCAACGTCCTGACTTTC | CASKLAGAGANVLTF